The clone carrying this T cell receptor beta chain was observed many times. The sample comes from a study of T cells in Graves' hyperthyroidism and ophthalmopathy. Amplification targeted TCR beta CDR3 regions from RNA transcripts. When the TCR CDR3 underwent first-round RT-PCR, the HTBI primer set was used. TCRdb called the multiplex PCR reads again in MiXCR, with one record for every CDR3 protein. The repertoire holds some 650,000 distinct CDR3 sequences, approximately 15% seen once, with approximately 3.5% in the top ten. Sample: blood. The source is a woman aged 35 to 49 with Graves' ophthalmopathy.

The CDR3 DNA sequence: TGTGCCAGCTCACCGAGGACAGGGGAAGTAACTGAAGCTTTCTTT. Its translation is CASSPRTGEVTEAFF. This chain connects TRBV18 to TRBJ1-1; TRBD1 aligns across 9 bases. CDR3 length equals 15 residues. V trimming: 3 bases; J trimming: 5 bases; junction bases outside the gene matches: 7. Per germline, CDR1 KGHSH and CDR2 LQKENI.